This T cell receptor (beta chain) was sequenced in a study of blood T cell repertoires in COVID-19. Per germline, CDR1 SGHTA and CDR2 FQGNSA. CDR3 length: 15 residues. Trimming cost V 7 bases and J 2 bases; bases outside gene matches: 10. In this sample, this clone turned up once. The table came from immunoSEQ multiplex PCR; TCRdb's copy has only in-frame clones and leaves some out. Of about 99,000 clones in the sample, approximately 85% were seen once. This chain uses TRBV7-2 with TRBJ2-5; 7 nucleotides align to TRBD2. The sequence came from a woman aged 80 or over with active or convalescent COVID-19. The specimen was peripheral blood. CDR3 coding DNA: TGTGCCAGCACCCCCAGCGGGAACTCACAAGAGACCCAGTACTTC. Encoded protein: CASTPSGNSQETQYF.